The rows below give T cell receptor beta chains drawn from one sample of a study of blood T cell repertoires in COVID-19. The table came from immunoSEQ multiplex PCR; TCRdb's copy has only in-frame clones and leaves some out. The sample shows 100,000 to 150,000 clones, approximately 90% of them seen only once. Sequencing was performed on peripheral blood. The receptors here all came from a man in his forties or fifties with acute or convalescent COVID-19. Each CDR3 is given with its conserved first and last residue. A D gene is named only where the DNA matches it firmly. Not every row has a clone size; where given, it reads once, few, many or a size class.

j_gene | v_gene | d_gene | abundance | CDR3nt | CDR3aa
TRBJ1-1 | TRBV3-1/TRBV3-2 | - | - | TGTGCCAGCAGCCAAGCGTCCGGGGTCACTGAAGCTTTCTTT | CASSQASGVTEAFF
TRBJ1-6 | TRBV30 | TRBD1 | - | TGTGCCTGGGCGGGACAGGGATTTTCACCCCTCCACTTT | CAWAGQGFSPLHF
TRBJ1-1 | TRBV5-1 | TRBD1 | - | TGCGCCAGCAGCCATGGACAGGGGAACACTGAAGCTTTCTTT | CASSHGQGNTEAFF
TRBJ1-4 | TRBV19 | - | - | TGTGCCAGTAGTGACTTAGGGGGAAGCTTGGGGAAACTGTTTTTT | CASSDLGGSLGKLFF
TRBJ1-3 | TRBV27 | - | once | TGTGCCAGCAGCGAGTACTCTGGAAACACCATATATTTT | CASSEYSGNTIYF
TRBJ1-4 | TRBV7-9 | - | - | TGTGCCAGCATGAATCGGGGAAATGAAAAACTGTTTTTT | CASMNRGNEKLFF
TRBJ2-3 | TRBV7-8 | - | - | TGTGCCAGCAGCAAAAAGCTCACAGATACGCAGTATTTT | CASSKKLTDTQYF
TRBJ2-5 | TRBV19 | TRBD1 | - | TGTGCCAGTAGCAAGGACAGGTTTGCCCAAGAGACCCAGTACTTC | CASSKDRFAQETQYF
TRBJ1-1 | TRBV12-5 | - | - | TGTGCTAGTGGTTTCAGGGGTGACACTGAAGCTTTCTTT | CASGFRGDTEAFF
TRBJ2-7 | TRBV30 | TRBD1 | - | TGTGCCTACACCCCCGGGACAGGGACCTACGAGCAGTACTTC | CAYTPGTGTYEQYF
TRBJ2-2 | TRBV5-1 | TRBD2 | - | TGCGCCAGCAGCTTCCTAGCGGGTGGCACCGGGGAGCTGTTTTTT | CASSFLAGGTGELFF
TRBJ1-4 | TRBV2 | TRBD1 | - | TGTGCCAGCAGTGGACAGGGGGCGGGAGAAAAACTGTTTTTT | CASSGQGAGEKLFF
TRBJ2-1 | TRBV14 | - | - | TGTGCCAGCAGCCAAGGGGCCCCGGCGAATGAGCAGTTCTTC | CASSQGAPANEQFF
TRBJ1-6 | TRBV19 | - | - | TGTGCCAGTAGTACTGTCGATAATTCACCCCTCCACTTT | CASSTVDNSPLHF
TRBJ1-1 | TRBV15 | - | once | TGTGCCACCAGCAGGTCCATGAACACTGAAGCTTTCTTT | CATSRSMNTEAFF
TRBJ2-7 | TRBV25-1 | TRBD2 | - | TGTGCCAGCGCTGAAATTCGGACTAGCGGGAGAGAGCAGTACTTC | CASAEIRTSGREQYF
TRBJ2-1 | TRBV27 | TRBD2 | once | TGTGCCAGCAGAGTAGAGGGGGGGGGACTAGCGGGATTGTACAATGAGCAGTTCTTC | CASRVEGGGLAGLYNEQFF
TRBJ2-1 | TRBV9 | TRBD2 | - | TGTGCCAGCAGCGTAGCTAGCGGGCCCGCTGGTGGTGAGCAGTTCTTC | CASSVASGPAGGEQFF
TRBJ2-7 | TRBV7-2 | TRBD2 | once | TGTGCCAGCAGCAAAGCAGCGGGAGCGTCCTACGAGCAGTACTTC | CASSKAAGASYEQYF
TRBJ2-1 | TRBV6-5 | TRBD2 | - | TGTGCCAGCAGGGAGCGGGAGACTTACAATGAGCAGTTCTTC | CASRERETYNEQFF
TRBJ1-2 | TRBV12-3/TRBV12-4 | - | - | TGTGCCAGCAGTGCGACACGGGGCTACACCTTC | CASSATRGYTF
TRBJ1-5 | TRBV2 | TRBD1 | - | TGTGCCAGCAAAGACAGGGGAGGGGGTCAGCCCCAGCATTTT | CASKDRGGGQPQHF
TRBJ2-1 | TRBV5-6 | - | - | TGTGCCAGCAGCTCTCTCGCGAACTACAATGAGCAGTTCTTC | CASSSLANYNEQFF
TRBJ1-5 | TRBV6-1 | - | - | TGTGCCAGCAGTGAAAGCTTGAGTCAGCCCCAGCATTTT | CASSESLSQPQHF
TRBJ1-6 | TRBV6-5 | - | - | TGTGCCAGCAGTTACTCGGAGGATTATAATTCACCCCTCCACTTT | CASSYSEDYNSPLHF
TRBJ1-5 | TRBV10-3 | - | - | TGTGCCATCAGTGAGTCGACACCAGATCAGCCCCAGCATTTT | CAISESTPDQPQHF
TRBJ1-1 | TRBV18 | TRBD1 | - | TGTGCCAGCTCACCTGCAGACAGGGGTTTCACTGAAGCTTTCTTT | CASSPADRGFTEAFF
TRBJ2-5 | TRBV5-1 | - | - | TGCGCCAGCAGCTGGGGGGACTCCCGGGGGGAGACCCAGTACTTC | CASSWGDSRGETQYF
TRBJ2-3 | TRBV10-3 | - | once | TGTGCCATCGCCCCCGGTATGACAGATACGCAGTATTTT | CAIAPGMTDTQYF
TRBJ2-1 | TRBV28 | TRBD1 | once | TGTGCCAGCAGTTCGGCCGGGACAGTGTACAATGAGCAGTTCTTC | CASSSAGTVYNEQFF
TRBJ1-3 | TRBV11-2 | TRBD1 | - | TGTGCCAGCAGCCCCCGGGACAGTCGAAACACCATATATTTT | CASSPRDSRNTIYF
TRBJ2-7 | TRBV27 | - | - | TGTGCCAGCAGTTTGACCTCGGACAGATACTACGAGCAGTACTTC | CASSLTSDRYYEQYF
TRBJ2-6 | TRBV5-1 | - | once | TGCGCCAGCAGCTTGGCCGGGGGTGCTGGGGCCAACGTCCTGACTTTC | CASSLAGGAGANVLTF
TRBJ1-2 | TRBV27 | - | once | TGTGCCAGCAGGGACATTTATGGCTACACCTTC | CASRDIYGYTF
TRBJ2-7 | TRBV29-1 | TRBD1 | - | TGCAGCGTTGAAGATATAATATACGACAGGGTTATTTACGAGCAGTACTTC | CSVEDIIYDRVIYEQYF
TRBJ2-3 | TRBV13 | TRBD2 | - | TGTGCCAGCAGCTTAAGAGGGAGGGCCGATACAGATACGCAGTATTTT | CASSLRGRADTDTQYF
TRBJ2-4 | TRBV6-2/TRBV6-3 | TRBD1 | few | TGTGCCAGCAGTTATTATCGTGGCATTTCCCGGGACAGGAGAAACATTCAGTACTTC | CASSYYRGISRDRRNIQYF
TRBJ2-1 | TRBV10-3 | TRBD2 | - | TGTGCCATCAGTGAGTGGCGGGAGTCCTACAATGAGCAGTTCTTC | CAISEWRESYNEQFF
TRBJ1-1 | TRBV12-5 | - | - | TGTGCTAGTGGTTTGGGACAGGTTAGCATCACTGAAGCTTTCTTT | CASGLGQVSITEAFF
TRBJ1-2 | TRBV5-5 | - | - | TGTGCCAGCAGCTTCGATTCGGTCGGCTATGGCTACACCTTC | CASSFDSVGYGYTF
TRBJ2-5 | TRBV7-2 | TRBD2 | - | TGTGCCAGCAGCTCAGGACTAGCAGCAGAGACCCAGTACTTC | CASSSGLAAETQYF
TRBJ2-5 | TRBV5-5 | - | - | TGTGCCAGCAGCCCCGTGGGAGGCCAAGAGACCCAGTACTTC | CASSPVGGQETQYF
TRBJ2-7 | TRBV30 | - | - | TGTGCCTGGAGTATCGGCGGTAGCTCCTACGAGCAGTACTTC | CAWSIGGSSYEQYF
TRBJ2-1 | TRBV30 | TRBD2 | - | TGTGCCTGGCGCCCGGGGCTAGCGGGAGGTCGGAGTGAGCAGTTCTTC | CAWRPGLAGGRSEQFF
TRBJ2-7 | TRBV6-5 | - | - | TGTGCCAGCTCGCGAACAGGCACCCCCTACGAGCAGTACTTC | CASSRTGTPYEQYF
TRBJ2-6 | TRBV18 | TRBD1 | - | TGTGCCAGCTCACGCGGACAGGTGAGCTCTGGGGCCAACGTCCTGACTTTC | CASSRGQVSSGANVLTF
TRBJ1-4 | TRBV12-3/TRBV12-4 | TRBD1 | - | TGTGCCAGCAGAGACAGGGTTTTTAAAAAACTGTTTTTT | CASRDRVFKKLFF
TRBJ2-7 | TRBV2 | - | - | TGTGCCAGCAGTGAAGTAGGAGGGTCCTACGAGCAGTACTTC | CASSEVGGSYEQYF
TRBJ2-5 | TRBV19 | TRBD1 | - | TGTGCCAGTAGTAGCGGGACAGGTTCATGGGAGACCCAGTACTTC | CASSSGTGSWETQYF
TRBJ2-5 | TRBV9 | TRBD1 | - | TGTGCCAGCAGCGTACGTCTGGGAACAGGGGAAGAGACCCAGTACTTC | CASSVRLGTGEETQYF
TRBJ2-7 | TRBV7-2 | TRBD1 | - | TGTGCCAGCAGCCAGACCGGGACAGCCTACGAGCAGTACTTC | CASSQTGTAYEQYF